One and the same sample provided the 14 T cell receptor beta chains below, sequenced in a study of T cells in Graves' hyperthyroidism and ophthalmopathy. The CDR3 regions of TCR beta were amplified from RNA transcripts. With the HTBI primer set, the TCR CDR3 went through a first round of RT-PCR. Via MiXCR, TCRdb re-called the multiplex PCR reads, giving one row per CDR3 protein. The sample includes roughly 510,000 distinct CDR3 sequences, around 20% seen only once; the top ten take 26%. Sequenced sample: blood. The receptors were sampled from a man younger than 35 with Graves' hyperthyroidism.

V usage is TRBV9 and J usage is TRBJ2-1, with 10 bases matching TRBD2. The CDR3 length is 15 residues. CDR1 and CDR2 from the germline V gene are SGDLS and YYNGEE. J was trimmed by 6 bases and V by 2 bases; bases with no gene match: 5. The chain's CDR3 is CASSVIAGGANEQFF. The CDR3 nucleotides read TGTGCCAGCAGCGTCATAGCGGGGGGTGCCAATGAGCAGTTCTTC.

This clonotype appeared many times. This chain uses TRBV15 with TRBJ2-7, with TRBD2 identical over 7 bases. CDR1 is LNHNV and CDR2 is YYDKDF in the germline V gene (reference sequence). J was trimmed by 0 bases and V by 8 bases; bases with no gene match: 7. CDR3 length: 14 residues. The CDR3 here is CATAGREGSYEQYF. CDR3 coding DNA: TGTGCCACCGCTGGGAGGGAAGGCTCCTACGAGCAGTACTTC.

Ten or more counts support this clonotype. Here the CDR3 DNA reads TGTGCCAGCAGCTTAGCGCCATGGGAGGCAGCTTTCTTT. It encodes CASSLAPWEAAFF. V usage is TRBV11-1 and J usage is TRBJ1-1; D is unclear. V lost 0 bases and J 10 bases, leaving 12 bases between the germline ends. Germline CDR1 and CDR2: SGHAT and FQDESV (reference sequence). The CDR3 totals 13 residues. Using reference TRBV11-1 and TRBJ1-1 for the parts outside the CDR3, the full variable domain is EAEVAQSPRYKITEKSQAVAFWCDPISGHATLYWYRQILGQGPELLVQFQDESVVDDSQLPKDRFSAERLKGVDSTLKIQPAELGDSAMYLCASSLAPWEAAFFGQGTRLTVV.

This clonotype showed up many times. This chain connects TRBV20-1 to TRBJ2-7, with a possible D match to TRBD1 (5 bases). CDR1 is DFQATT, CDR2 SNEGSKA, per germline (reference sequence). Between the trimmed V and J ends, which lost 6 bases and 5 bases, there was a span of 17 bases. This CDR3 contains 13 residues. The CDR3 region is CSARTSRSDEQYF. CDR3 DNA sequence: TGCAGTGCGCGGACATCCAGGTCCGACGAGCAGTACTTC.

This clonotype was observed at least ten times. The V gene is TRBV19, the J gene TRBJ2-7, with 9 nucleotides matching TRBD1. The V segment lost 8 bases and the J segment 2 bases; nucleotides outside the gene matches: 4. This CDR3 spans 13 amino acids. Germline-derived CDR1 and CDR2 are LNHDA and SQIVND (reference sequence). DNA of the CDR3: TGTGCCAGTCGCGGGACAGGGCCCTACGAGCAGTACTTC. Encoded protein: CASRGTGPYEQYF.

The sample holds many counts of this clonotype. The genes are TRBV6-2 or TRBV6-3 and TRBJ1-5, with D possibly being TRBD1 (6 bases). The germline CDR1 and CDR2 sequences are MNHEY and SVGEGT. This CDR3 spans 12 amino acids. V was trimmed by 6 bases and J by 6 bases, leaving 9 bases between them. CDR3 in amino acids: CASRQGPQPQHF. CDR3 nucleotide sequence: TGTGCCAGCAGGCAGGGGCCTCAGCCCCAGCATTTT.

The chain uses TRBV6-2 or TRBV6-3 and TRBJ1-1; D gene ambiguous. In germline, CDR1 is MNHEY, CDR2 SVGEGT. The V end was cut by 5 bases, the J end by 0 bases, with 22 bases between. The CDR3 is made up of 18 amino acids. The DNA of the CDR3 is TGTGCCAGCAGTCAGTACATCCTTTCGGGCTCCCTGAACACTGAAGCTTTCTTT. Encoded protein: CASSQYILSGSLNTEAFF.

This clonotype has a count of ten or more. The gene calls are TRBV27 and TRBJ1-2; D remains ambiguous. The V end was cut by 6 bases, the J end by 7 bases, with 9 bases between. The length of the CDR3 is 11 residues. The germline gives CDR1 MNHEY, CDR2 SMNVEV (reference sequence). The CDR3 sequence: CASSGLSGYTF. The CDR3 DNA follows: TGTGCCAGCAGCGGACTTTCTGGCTACACCTTC.

This clonotype came up many times. The chain joins TRBV5-1 to TRBJ1-1; tentatively, D is TRBD1 (5 bases). The CDR3 runs to 14 residues. Germline V gene data show CDR1 as SGHRS and CDR2 as YFSETQ. V was clipped by 0 bases and J by 6 bases, with 12 bases between them. CDR3 sequence: CASSLEDSYSEAFF. Written as DNA, the CDR3 is TGCGCCAGCAGCTTGGAAGACAGCTATTCTGAAGCTTTCTTT.

The table lists this clonotype with many counts. This chain joins TRBV12-3 or TRBV12-4 and TRBJ1-5, with 8 bases matching TRBD1. V dropped 1 base and J dropped 0; count of bases not matched to a gene: 5. The CDR3 is 17 amino acids. The CDR3 is CASSLGDRSYSNQPQHF. The CDR3 nucleotides are TGTGCCAGCAGTTTAGGGGACAGGAGCTATAGCAATCAGCCCCAGCATTTT.

This clonotype was picked up many times. This may be a read error, as it is one base from a much larger clone. The chain is built from TRBV12-3 or TRBV12-4 and TRBJ2-7; TRBD2 is a possible D gene (6 bases). Trimming pared 4 bases from V and 6 bases from J, leaving 7 bases between. CDR3 size: 11 residues. CDR3: CASSSGGEQYF. CDR3 DNA: TGTGCCAGCAGTTCCGGGGGCGAGCAGTACTTC.

This clonotype has ten or more counts. The chain links TRBV5-1 to TRBJ2-5; 10 bases match TRBD2. The germline CDR1 and CDR2 sequences are SGHRS and YFSETQ. This CDR3 has 17 amino acids. V dropped 0 bases and J dropped 4; count of bases not matched to a gene: 9. The CDR3 nucleotides read TGCGCCAGCAGCTTGGGGCTAGCGGGGGCCGGAGGAGAGACCCAGTACTTC. The encoded protein is CASSLGLAGAGGETQYF.

The table lists this clonotype with many counts. The V and J genes are TRBV20-1 and TRBJ2-7, with TRBD2 as a possible D gene (6 bases). CDR3 length: 13 amino acids. The V gene lost 3 bases and the J gene lost 5 bases, with 14 bases spanning the gap. Germline CDR1 and CDR2: DFQATT and SNEGSKA (reference sequence). DNA of the CDR3: TGCAGTGCTAGGGACTATGGATGGGACGAGCAGTACTTC. Translated: CSARDYGWDEQYF.

This clonotype showed up many times. CDR3 in amino acids: CASSEAGRGRGYTF. In DNA form, the CDR3 reads TGTGCCAGCAGTGAAGCGGGCAGGGGTCGAGGCTACACCTTC. The rearrangement joins TRBV2 to TRBJ1-2; D perhaps matches TRBD1 (6 bases). CDR3 length equals 14 residues. The V end lost 0 bases, the J end lost 8 bases, and 13 bases lay between the germline ends. The germline gives CDR1 SNHLY, CDR2 FYNNEI.